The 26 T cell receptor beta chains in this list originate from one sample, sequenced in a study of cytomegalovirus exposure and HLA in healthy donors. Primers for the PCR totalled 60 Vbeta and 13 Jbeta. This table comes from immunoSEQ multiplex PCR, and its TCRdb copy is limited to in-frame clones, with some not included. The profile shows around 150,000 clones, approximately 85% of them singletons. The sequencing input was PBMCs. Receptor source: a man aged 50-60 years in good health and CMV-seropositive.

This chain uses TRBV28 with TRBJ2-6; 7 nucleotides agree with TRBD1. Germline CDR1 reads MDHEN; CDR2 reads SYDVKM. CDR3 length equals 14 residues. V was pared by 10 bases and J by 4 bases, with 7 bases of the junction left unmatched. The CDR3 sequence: CAIKDRAGANVLTF. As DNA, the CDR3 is TGTGCCATAAAAGACAGGGCCGGGGCCAACGTCCTGACTTTC. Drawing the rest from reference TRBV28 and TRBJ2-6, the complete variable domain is DVKVTQSSRYLVKRTGEKVFLECVQDMDHENMFWYRQDPGLGLRLIYFSYDVKMKEKGDIPEGYSVSREKKERFSLILESASTNQTSMYLCAIKDRAGANVLTFGAGSRLTVL.

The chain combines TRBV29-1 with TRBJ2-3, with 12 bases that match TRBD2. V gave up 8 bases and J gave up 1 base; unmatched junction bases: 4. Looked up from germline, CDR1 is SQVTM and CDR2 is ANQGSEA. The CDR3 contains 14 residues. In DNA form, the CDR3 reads TGCAGCACCCGGACTAGCGGGGGCACAGATACGCAGTATTTT. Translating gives CSTRTSGGTDTQYF.

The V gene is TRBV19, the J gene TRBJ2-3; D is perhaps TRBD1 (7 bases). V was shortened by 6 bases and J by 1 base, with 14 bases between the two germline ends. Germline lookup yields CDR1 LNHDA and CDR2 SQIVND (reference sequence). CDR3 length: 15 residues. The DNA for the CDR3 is TGTGCCAGTAGCAGGGGGGAAGGTCGCACAGATACGCAGTATTTT. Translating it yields CASSRGEGRTDTQYF.

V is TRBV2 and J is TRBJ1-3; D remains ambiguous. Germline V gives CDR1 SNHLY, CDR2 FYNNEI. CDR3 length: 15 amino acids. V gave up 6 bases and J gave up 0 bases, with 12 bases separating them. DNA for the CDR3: TGTGCCAGCAGCCGGGAAGATACCTCTGGAAACACCATATATTTT. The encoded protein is CASSREDTSGNTIYF.

CDR3 DNA sequence: TGTGCCAGCAGCTTAAAGGGCGGGAGAAACAATGAGCAGTTCTTC. It translates to CASSLKGGRNNEQFF. The chain recombines TRBV7-2 with TRBJ2-1, with 7 bases aligning to TRBD2. The CDR3 spans 15 residues. Germline V gene sequence: CDR1 SGHTA, CDR2 FQGNSA. The trim removed 2 bases at V and 5 bases at J, leaving 6 bases unmatched.

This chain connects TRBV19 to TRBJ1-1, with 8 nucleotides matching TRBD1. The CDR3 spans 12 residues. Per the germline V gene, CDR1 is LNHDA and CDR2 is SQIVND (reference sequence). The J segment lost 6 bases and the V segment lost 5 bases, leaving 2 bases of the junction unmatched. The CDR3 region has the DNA TGTGCCAGTAGTGTGACAGGGGCTGAAGCTTTCTTT. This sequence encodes CASSVTGAEAFF.

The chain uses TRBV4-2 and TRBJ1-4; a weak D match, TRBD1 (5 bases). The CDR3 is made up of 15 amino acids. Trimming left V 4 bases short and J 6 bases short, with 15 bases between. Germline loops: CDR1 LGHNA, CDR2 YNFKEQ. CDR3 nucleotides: TGTGCCAGCAGCCCCCCCAATCAACAGGATGAAAAACTGTTTTTT. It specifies CASSPPNQQDEKLFF.

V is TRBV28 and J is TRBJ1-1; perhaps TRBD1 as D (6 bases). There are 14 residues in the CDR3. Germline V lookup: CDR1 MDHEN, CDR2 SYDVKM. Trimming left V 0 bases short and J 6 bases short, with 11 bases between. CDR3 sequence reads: CASSLWSGGAEAFF. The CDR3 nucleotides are TGTGCCAGCAGTTTATGGTCGGGGGGCGCTGAAGCTTTCTTT.

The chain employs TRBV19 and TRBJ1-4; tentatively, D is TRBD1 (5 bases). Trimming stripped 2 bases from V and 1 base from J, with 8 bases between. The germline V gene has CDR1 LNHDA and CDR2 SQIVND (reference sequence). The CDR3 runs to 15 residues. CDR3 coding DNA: TGTGCCAGTAGTATATCGGGGGGAACTAATGAAAAACTGTTTTTT. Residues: CASSISGGTNEKLFF. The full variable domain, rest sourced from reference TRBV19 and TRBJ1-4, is DGGITQSPKYLFRKEGQNVTLSCEQNLNHDAMYWYRQDPGQGLRLIYYSQIVNDFQKGDIAEGYSVSREKKESFPLTVTSAQKNPTAFYLCASSISGGTNEKLFFGSGTQLSVL.

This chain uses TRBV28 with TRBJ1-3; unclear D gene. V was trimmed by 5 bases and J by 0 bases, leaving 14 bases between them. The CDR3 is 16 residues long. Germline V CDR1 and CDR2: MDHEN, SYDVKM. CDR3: CASSTLERPSGNTIYF. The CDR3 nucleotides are TGTGCCAGCAGTACCCTGGAGAGGCCCTCTGGAAACACCATATATTTT.

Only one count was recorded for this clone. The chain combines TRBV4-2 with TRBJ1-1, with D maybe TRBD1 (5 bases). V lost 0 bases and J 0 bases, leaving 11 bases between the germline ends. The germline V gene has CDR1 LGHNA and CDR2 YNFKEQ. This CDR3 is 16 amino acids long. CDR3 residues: CASSQEGWGLNTEAFF. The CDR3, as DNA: TGTGCCAGCAGCCAAGAGGGGTGGGGCTTGAACACTGAAGCTTTCTTT.

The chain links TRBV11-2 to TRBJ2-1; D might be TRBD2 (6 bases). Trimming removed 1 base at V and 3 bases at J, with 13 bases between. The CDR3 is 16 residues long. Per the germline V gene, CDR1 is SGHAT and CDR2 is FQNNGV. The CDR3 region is CASSLAGTSLYNEQFF. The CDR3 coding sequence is TGTGCCAGCAGCTTAGCCGGGACTTCACTCTACAATGAGCAGTTCTTC.

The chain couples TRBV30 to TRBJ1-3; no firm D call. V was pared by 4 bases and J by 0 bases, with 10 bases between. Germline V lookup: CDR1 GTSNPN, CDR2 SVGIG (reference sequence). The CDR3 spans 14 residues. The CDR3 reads CAWNIGDSGNTIYF. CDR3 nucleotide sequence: TGTGCCTGGAATATCGGGGACTCTGGAAACACCATATATTTT.

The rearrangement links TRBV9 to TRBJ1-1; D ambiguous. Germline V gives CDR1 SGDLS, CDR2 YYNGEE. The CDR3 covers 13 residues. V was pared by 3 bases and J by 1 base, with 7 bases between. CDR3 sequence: CASSALSNTEAFF. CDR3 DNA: TGTGCCAGCAGCGCCCTGTCGAACACTGAAGCTTTCTTT.

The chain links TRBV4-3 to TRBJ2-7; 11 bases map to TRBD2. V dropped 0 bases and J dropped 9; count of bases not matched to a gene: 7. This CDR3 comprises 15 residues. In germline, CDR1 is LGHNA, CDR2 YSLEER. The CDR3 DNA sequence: TGCGCCAGCAGCCAAGATTTTAGGCTAGCGGGAGGGCAGTACTTC. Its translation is CASSQDFRLAGGQYF.

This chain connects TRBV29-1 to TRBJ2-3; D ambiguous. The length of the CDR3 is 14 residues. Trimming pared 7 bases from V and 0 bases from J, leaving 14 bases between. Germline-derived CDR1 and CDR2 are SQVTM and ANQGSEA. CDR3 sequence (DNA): TGCAGCGGTGTAAGAGGATCAAGCACAGATACGCAGTATTTT. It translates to CSGVRGSSTDTQYF.

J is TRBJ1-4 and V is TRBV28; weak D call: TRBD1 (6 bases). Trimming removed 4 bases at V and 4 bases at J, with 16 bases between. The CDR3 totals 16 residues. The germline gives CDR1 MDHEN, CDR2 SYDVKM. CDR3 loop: CASSSRTGWNNEKLFF. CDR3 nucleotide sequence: TGTGCCAGCAGTTCGCGAACAGGGTGGAATAATGAAAAACTGTTTTTT.

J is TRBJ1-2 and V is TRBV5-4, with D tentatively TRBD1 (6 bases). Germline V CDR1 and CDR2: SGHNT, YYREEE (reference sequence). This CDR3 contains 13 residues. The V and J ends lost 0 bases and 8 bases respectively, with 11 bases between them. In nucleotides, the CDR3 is TGTGCCAGCAGCTTGGGAGGGGGTGAAGGCTACACCTTC. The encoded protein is CASSLGGGEGYTF.

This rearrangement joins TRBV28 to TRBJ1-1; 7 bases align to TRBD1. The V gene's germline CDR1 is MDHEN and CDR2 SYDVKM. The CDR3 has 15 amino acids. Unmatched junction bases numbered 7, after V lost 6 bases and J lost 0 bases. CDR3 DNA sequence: TGTGCCAGCAGAACGACAGGGAATGTGAACACTGAAGCTTTCTTT. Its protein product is CASRTTGNVNTEAFF.

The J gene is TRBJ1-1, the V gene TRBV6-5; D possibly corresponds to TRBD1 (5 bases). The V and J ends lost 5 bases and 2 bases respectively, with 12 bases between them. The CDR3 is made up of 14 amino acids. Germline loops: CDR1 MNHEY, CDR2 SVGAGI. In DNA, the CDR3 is TGTGCCAGCAGTGCTGACAGCCTTAACACTGAAGCTTTCTTT. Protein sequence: CASSADSLNTEAFF.

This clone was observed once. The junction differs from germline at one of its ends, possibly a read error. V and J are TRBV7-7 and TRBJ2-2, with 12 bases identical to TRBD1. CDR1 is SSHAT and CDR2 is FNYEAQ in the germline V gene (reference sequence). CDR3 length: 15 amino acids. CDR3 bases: TGTGCTAGCAGCTATGGGACAGGGGGCATCGGGGAGCTGTTTTTT. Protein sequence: CASSYGTGGIGELFF.

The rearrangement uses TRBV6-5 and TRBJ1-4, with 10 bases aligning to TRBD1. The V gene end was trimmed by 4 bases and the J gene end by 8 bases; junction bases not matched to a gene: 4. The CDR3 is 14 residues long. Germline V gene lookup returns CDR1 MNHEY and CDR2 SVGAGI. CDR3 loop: CASSSRTGGEKLFF. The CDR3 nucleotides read TGTGCCAGCAGTTCTCGGACAGGGGGGGAAAAACTGTTTTTT.

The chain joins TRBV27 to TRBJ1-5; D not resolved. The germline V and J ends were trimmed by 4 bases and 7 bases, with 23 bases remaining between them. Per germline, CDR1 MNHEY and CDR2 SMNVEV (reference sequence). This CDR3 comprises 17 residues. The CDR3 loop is CASSSTPKAAVRQPQHF. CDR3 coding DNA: TGTGCCAGCAGTTCAACCCCCAAGGCCGCGGTTCGACAGCCCCAGCATTTT.

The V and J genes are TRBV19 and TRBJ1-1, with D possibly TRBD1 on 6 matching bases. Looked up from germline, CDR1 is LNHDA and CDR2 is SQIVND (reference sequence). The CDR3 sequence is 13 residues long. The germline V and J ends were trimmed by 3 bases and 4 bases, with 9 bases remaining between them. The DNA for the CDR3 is TGTGCCAGTAGTATCGGGGGGCCCACTGAAGCTTTCTTT. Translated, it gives CASSIGGPTEAFF.

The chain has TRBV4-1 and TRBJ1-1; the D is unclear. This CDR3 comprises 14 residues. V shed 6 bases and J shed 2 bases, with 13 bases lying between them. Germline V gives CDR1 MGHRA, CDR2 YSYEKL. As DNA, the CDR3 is TGCGCCAGCAGTCCGAAGGGAGGAAACACTGAAGCTTTCTTT. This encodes CASSPKGGNTEAFF.

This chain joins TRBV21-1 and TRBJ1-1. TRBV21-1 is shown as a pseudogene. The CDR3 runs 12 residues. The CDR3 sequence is CASWVGDTEAFF. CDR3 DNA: TGTGCCAGTTGGGTCGGGGACACTGAAGCTTTCTTT.